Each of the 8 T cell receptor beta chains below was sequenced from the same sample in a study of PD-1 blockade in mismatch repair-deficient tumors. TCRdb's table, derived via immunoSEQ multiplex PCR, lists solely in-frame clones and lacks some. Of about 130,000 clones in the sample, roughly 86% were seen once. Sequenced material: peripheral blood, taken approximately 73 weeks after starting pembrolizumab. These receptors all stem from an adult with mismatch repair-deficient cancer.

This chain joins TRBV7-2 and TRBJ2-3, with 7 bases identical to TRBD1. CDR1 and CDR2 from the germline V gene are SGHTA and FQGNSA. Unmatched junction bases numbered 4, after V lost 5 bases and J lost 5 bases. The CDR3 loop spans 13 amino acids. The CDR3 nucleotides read TGTGCCAGCAGCGTTAGGGACAGAGATACGCAGTATTTT. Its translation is CASSVRDRDTQYF.

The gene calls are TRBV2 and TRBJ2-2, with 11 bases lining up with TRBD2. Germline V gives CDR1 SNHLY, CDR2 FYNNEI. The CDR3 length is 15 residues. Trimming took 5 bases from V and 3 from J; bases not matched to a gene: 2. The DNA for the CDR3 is TGTGCCAGCAGTTCTAGCGGGAGGTACACCGGGGAGCTGTTTTTT. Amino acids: CASSSSGRYTGELFF.

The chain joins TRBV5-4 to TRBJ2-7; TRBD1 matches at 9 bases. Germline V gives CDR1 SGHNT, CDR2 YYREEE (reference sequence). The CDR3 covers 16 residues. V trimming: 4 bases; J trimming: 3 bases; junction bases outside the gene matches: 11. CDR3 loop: CASSPNGQGTGYEQYF. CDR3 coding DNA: TGTGCCAGCAGCCCTAATGGACAGGGGACAGGCTACGAGCAGTACTTC.

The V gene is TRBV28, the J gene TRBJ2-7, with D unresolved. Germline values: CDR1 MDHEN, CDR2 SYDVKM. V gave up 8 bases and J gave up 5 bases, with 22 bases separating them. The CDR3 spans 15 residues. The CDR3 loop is CASGQATPNKDEQYF. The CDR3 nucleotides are TGTGCCAGCGGCCAAGCGACCCCAAATAAGGACGAGCAGTACTTC.

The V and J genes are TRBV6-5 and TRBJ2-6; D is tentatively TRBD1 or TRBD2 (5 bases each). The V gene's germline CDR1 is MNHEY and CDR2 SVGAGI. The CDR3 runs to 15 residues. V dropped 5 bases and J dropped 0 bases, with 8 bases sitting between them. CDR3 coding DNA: TGTGCCAGCAGTCGGGGCAGCTCTGGGGCCAACGTCCTGACTTTC. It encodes CASSRGSSGANVLTF.

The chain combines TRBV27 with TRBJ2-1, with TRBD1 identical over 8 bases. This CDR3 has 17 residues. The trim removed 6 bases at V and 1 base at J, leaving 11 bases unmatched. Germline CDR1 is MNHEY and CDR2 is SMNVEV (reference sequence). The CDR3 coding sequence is TGTGCCAGCAGGGCCGGGACAGGTAGGGGTTCCTACAATGAGCAGTTCTTC. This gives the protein CASRAGTGRGSYNEQFF.

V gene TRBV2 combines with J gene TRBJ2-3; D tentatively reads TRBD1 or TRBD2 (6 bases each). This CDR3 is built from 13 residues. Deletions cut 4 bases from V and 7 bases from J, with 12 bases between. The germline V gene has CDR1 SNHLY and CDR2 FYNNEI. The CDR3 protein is CASSGGATNTQYF. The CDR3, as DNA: TGTGCCAGCAGTGGGGGGGCGACGAATACGCAGTATTTT.

In DNA, the CDR3 is TGTGCCAGCAGTGAAGCAAGAGGTTTCGGCAATCAGCCCCAGCATTTT. Its protein product is CASSEARGFGNQPQHF. The J gene is TRBJ1-5, the V gene TRBV6-1; D gene unclear. Germline CDR1 is MNHNS and CDR2 is SASEGT. The CDR3 has 16 residues. The V gene lost 0 bases and the J gene lost 2 bases, with 11 bases spanning the gap.